This T cell receptor beta chain was identified during a study of early T cells in non-severe SARS-CoV-2 infection. The overall study: Unsorted whole blood bulk RNA was sequenced, with unpaired chains.

Trimming shortened V by 4 bases and J by 9 bases, and 10 bases separated the two germline ends. The CDR3 spans 12 residues. The study's findings and limits: Database matching using VDJdb favored anti-spike CD8 responses, with private and CD4 specificities left missing.

This clonotype was found a few times. Its antigen is not known. TCRdb independently ran MiXCR on the 5' RACE reads; one entry per CDR3 protein. The table lists some 51,000 distinct CDR3 sequences, around 14% of them singletons. Sequencing was performed on whole blood, taken at baseline. V gene TRBV12-3 or TRBV12-4 combines with J gene TRBJ2-1, with D hard to call. The sequence came from an adult who was a healthcare worker with PCR-confirmed SARS-CoV-2 infection or an uninfected control (not recorded which). DNA of the CDR3: TGTGCCAGCAGTTCCCCGATTGGTGAGCAGTTCTTC. Amino acid sequence: CASSSPIGEQFF.